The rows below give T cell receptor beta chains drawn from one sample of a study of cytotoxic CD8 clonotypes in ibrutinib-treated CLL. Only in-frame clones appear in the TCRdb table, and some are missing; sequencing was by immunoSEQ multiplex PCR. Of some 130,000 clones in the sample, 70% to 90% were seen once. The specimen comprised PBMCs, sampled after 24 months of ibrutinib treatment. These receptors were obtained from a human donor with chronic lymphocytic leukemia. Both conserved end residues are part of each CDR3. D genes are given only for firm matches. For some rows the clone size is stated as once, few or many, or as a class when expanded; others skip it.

CDR3aa: CASSFSAGLTGELFF
CDR3nt: TGTGCCAGCAGCTTTTCGGCAGGTCTTACCGGGGAGCTGTTTTTT
j_gene: TRBJ2-2
v_gene: TRBV5-5
d_gene: .
abundance: .

CDR3aa: CASSPTGRGWTQYF
CDR3nt: TGTGCCAGCAGCCCTACGGGCAGGGGGTGGACCCAGTACTTC
j_gene: TRBJ2-5
v_gene: TRBV7-2
d_gene: TRBD1
abundance: .

CDR3aa: CASTTGTGVGTEAFF
CDR3nt: TGTGCCAGTACTACCGGGACAGGGGTTGGGACTGAAGCTTTCTTT
j_gene: TRBJ1-1
v_gene: TRBV19
d_gene: TRBD1
abundance: .

CDR3aa: CAWSLSGLGYTF
CDR3nt: TGTGCCTGGAGCCTGTCGGGGTTGGGCTACACCTTC
j_gene: TRBJ1-2
v_gene: TRBV30
d_gene: .
abundance: few

CDR3aa: CASSYRDQPQHF
CDR3nt: TGTGCCAGCAGCTATAGGGATCAGCCCCAGCATTTT
j_gene: TRBJ1-5
v_gene: TRBV7-7
d_gene: .
abundance: few

CDR3aa: CASSKGVSGELFF
CDR3nt: TGTGCCAGCAGCAAAGGGGTTTCCGGGGAGCTGTTTTTT
j_gene: TRBJ2-2
v_gene: TRBV7-8
d_gene: .
abundance: .

CDR3aa: CASSQDFGRVTEAFF
CDR3nt: TGCGCCAGCAGCCAAGATTTTGGACGGGTTACAGAAGCTTTCTTT
j_gene: TRBJ1-1
v_gene: TRBV4-1
d_gene: .
abundance: .

CDR3aa: CASSLYDKNIQYF
CDR3nt: TGTGCCAGCAGCTTGTATGACAAAAACATTCAGTACTTC
j_gene: TRBJ2-4
v_gene: TRBV5-4
d_gene: .
abundance: .

CDR3aa: CASRQSSEAFF
CDR3nt: TGTGCCAGCAGACAGTCATCTGAAGCTTTCTTT
j_gene: TRBJ1-1
v_gene: TRBV6-5
d_gene: .
abundance: .

CDR3aa: CASSPVQADRADEQYF
CDR3nt: TGTGCCAGCTCACCAGTACAGGCGGACAGGGCGGACGAGCAGTACTTC
j_gene: TRBJ2-7
v_gene: TRBV18
d_gene: TRBD1
abundance: .

CDR3aa: CASSPYDRVNTEAFF
CDR3nt: TGTGCCAGCAGCCCCTACGACAGGGTTAACACTGAAGCTTTCTTT
j_gene: TRBJ1-1
v_gene: TRBV27
d_gene: TRBD1
abundance: .

CDR3aa: CAWRQSWGANVLTF
CDR3nt: TGTGCCTGGAGGCAGTCATGGGGGGCCAACGTCCTGACTTTC
j_gene: TRBJ2-6
v_gene: TRBV30
d_gene: .
abundance: .

CDR3aa: CASGLGTLVRSNQPQHF
CDR3nt: TGTGCTAGTGGTTTGGGGACCCTCGTCCGGAGCAATCAGCCCCAGCATTTT
j_gene: TRBJ1-5
v_gene: TRBV12-5
d_gene: .
abundance: .

CDR3aa: CASSYSVGVEAGELFF
CDR3nt: TGTGCCAGCAGTTACTCGGTAGGAGTAGAGGCCGGGGAGCTGTTTTTT
j_gene: TRBJ2-2
v_gene: TRBV6-5
d_gene: .
abundance: .

CDR3aa: CASSQAGAGGLGNEQFF
CDR3nt: TGCGCCAGCAGCCAAGCCGGGGCGGGGGGGCTTGGCAATGAGCAGTTCTTC
j_gene: TRBJ2-1
v_gene: TRBV4-3
d_gene: TRBD2
abundance: many